Listed below are T cell receptor beta chains from one sample, sequenced in a study of cytomegalovirus exposure and HLA in healthy donors. This table comes from immunoSEQ multiplex PCR, and its TCRdb copy is limited to in-frame clones, with some not included. The table for this sample gives approximately 76,000 clones. Source material: PBMCs. The receptors derive from a young man in good health and CMV-seropositive. Each CDR3 is given with its conserved first and last residue. The D gene is left open where the match is weak.

>TRBJ2-7|TRBV9|TRBD1
TGTGCCAGCAGCCCGCGGACAGGGTTTGACTACGAGCAGTACTTC
CASSPRTGFDYEQYF
>TRBJ1-6|TRBV6-1|TRBD1
TGTGCCAGCACTCAAACGGGACAGTCGAATTCACCCCTCCACTTT
CASTQTGQSNSPLHF
>TRBJ1-2|TRBV7-9|.
TGTGCCAGCAGCACCAGCTTCGGGATATCGAACTATGGCTACACCTTC
CASSTSFGISNYGYTF
>TRBJ2-5|TRBV7-2|.
TGTGCCAGCAGCTTAGTAGAGAGTCCGGGACAAGAGACCCAGTACTTC
CASSLVESPGQETQYF
>TRBJ2-7|TRBV5-5|TRBD1
TGTGCCAGCAGGCGACAGGGGCTGTCCGAGCAGTACTTC
CASRRQGLSEQYF
>TRBJ1-2|TRBV7-3|TRBD1
TGTGCCAGCAGCCCGGACAGGGGAACGGGTGGCTACACCTTC
CASSPDRGTGGYTF
>TRBJ2-2|TRBV5-1|TRBD2
TGCGCCAGCAGCTGGGTCGGACTAGTGCCGGCCGGTAGTGGGAACACCGGGGAGCTGTTTTTT
CASSWVGLVPAGSGNTGELFF
>TRBJ1-2|TRBV10-3|TRBD1
TGTGCCATCAGTGACTACCAGGGGGGCGGGGATGGCTACACCTTC
CAISDYQGGGDGYTF
>TRBJ2-7|TRBV28|.
TGTGCCAGCAGTCCCCGGACAGTGTACATTCCGGGCGAGCAGTACTTC
CASSPRTVYIPGEQYF
>TRBJ1-1|TRBV7-9|TRBD1
TGTGCCAGCAGCAGACAGGGAGGCAACACTGAAGCTTTCTTT
CASSRQGGNTEAFF
>TRBJ1-1|TRBV5-1|.
TGCGCCAGCAGCTTGCCGCAGGGCCTGAACACTGAAGCTTTCTTT
CASSLPQGLNTEAFF
>TRBJ1-3|TRBV7-6|.
TGTGCCAGCAGCTCCACGAACCCGACAGGTAGTGGAAACACCATATATTTT
CASSSTNPTGSGNTIYF
>TRBJ1-1|TRBV15|.
TGTGCCACCAGCCCAGCAGGAATTGAAGCTTTCTTT
CATSPAGIEAFF
>TRBJ2-7|TRBV7-2|TRBD2
TGTGCCAGCAGGCCCGGGGGCGGGAGGTCCTACGAGCAGTACTTC
CASRPGGGRSYEQYF
>TRBJ1-1|TRBV6-1|TRBD1
TGTGCCAGCAGAGACAGGGGGAACACTGAAGCTTTCTTT
CASRDRGNTEAFF
>TRBJ1-2|TRBV5-1|TRBD1
TGCGCCAGCAGACCCCCGACAGGGGACTATGGCTACACCTTC
CASRPPTGDYGYTF
>TRBJ2-1|TRBV4-2|TRBD2
TGTGCCAGCAGCCAAAGGAATAGCGGGGGGGACTACAATGAGCAGTTCTTC
CASSQRNSGGDYNEQFF
>TRBJ1-4|TRBV15|.
TGTGCCACCAGCAGAGATATGGGGAGGGAAAAACTGTTTTTT
CATSRDMGREKLFF
>TRBJ1-3|TRBV4-1|.
TGCGCCAGCAGTCTCGACAGTTTGTCTGGAAACACCATATATTTT
CASSLDSLSGNTIYF
>TRBJ2-3|TRBV2|TRBD2
TGTGCCAGTCTTCGTACAGCGGGAGGCACAGATACGCAGTATTTT
CASLRTAGGTDTQYF
>TRBJ1-2|TRBV7-9|.
TGTGCCAGCAGTCGTACCACAGGGAGCTATGGCTACACCTTC
CASSRTTGSYGYTF
>TRBJ2-7|TRBV29-1|TRBD1
TGCAGCGTTCAAGGGCAGGGGGCACTCTACGAGCAGTACTTC
CSVQGQGALYEQYF
>TRBJ1-6|TRBV6-1|.
TGTGCCGCCACGCTTAGGACAGAGGGTTCACCCCTCCACTTT
CAATLRTEGSPLHF
>TRBJ2-7|TRBV14|.
TGTGCCAGCGGCCAGGATCTAGAGGGCGAGCAGTACTTC
CASGQDLEGEQYF
>TRBJ1-1|TRBV28|.
TGTGCCAGCAGTTTGGAGATGAACACTGAAGCTTTCTTT
CASSLEMNTEAFF
>TRBJ2-7|TRBV30|.
TGTGCCTGGAGTATAGGACCCGGGGACTACGAGCAGTACTTC
CAWSIGPGDYEQYF
>TRBJ2-1|TRBV29-1|TRBD2
TGCAGCGTTGAGGCTAGCGGGAGTACGGGTGAGCAGTTCTTC
CSVEASGSTGEQFF
>TRBJ2-1|TRBV5-1|.
TGCGCCAGCAGCCTGTGGGGCAGACACTACAATGAGCAGTTCTTC
CASSLWGRHYNEQFF
>TRBJ2-5|TRBV5-5|TRBD2
TGTGCCAGCAGCTTGGTGGGAGGGTTAGAGACCCAGTACTTC
CASSLVGGLETQYF
>TRBJ2-7|TRBV7-9|.
TGTGCCAGCACGGGGACTTCCTACGAGCAGTACTTC
CASTGTSYEQYF